Following are 27 T cell receptor beta chains from one sample sequenced in a study of cytomegalovirus exposure and HLA in healthy donors. A multiplex PCR was run with 60 Vbeta primers and 13 Jbeta primers. The repertoire was sequenced with immunoSEQ multiplex PCR; TCRdb's copy has only in-frame clones and lacks some. The sample shows 110,000 to 150,000 clones, under 90% of them seen only once. Sample: PBMCs. The receptors originated from a man aged 40-49 years in good health and CMV-seronegative.

This clone was found a few times. J is TRBJ2-7 and V is TRBV6-5; TRBD1 is a possible D gene (5 bases). V lost 4 bases to trimming and J lost 3 bases, with 7 bases between them. Looked up from germline, CDR1 is MNHEY and CDR2 is SVGAGI. This CDR3 spans 12 amino acids. The CDR3 DNA reads TGTGCCAGCAGTTTCGACAGCTACGAGCAGTACTTC. This sequence encodes CASSFDSYEQYF.

The chain is built from TRBV11-2 and TRBJ1-1; D possibly corresponds to TRBD1 (5 bases). CDR3 length equals 13 residues. Looked up from germline, CDR1 is SGHAT and CDR2 is FQNNGV. Trimming removed 5 bases from V and 3 bases from J, with 10 bases in between. CDR3 sequence reads: CASSNQGYTEAFF. The CDR3 DNA is TGTGCCAGCAGCAATCAGGGTTACACTGAAGCTTTCTTT.

The gene calls are TRBV29-1 and TRBJ2-2; D gene ambiguous. Per the germline V gene, CDR1 is SQVTM and CDR2 is ANQGSEA. The CDR3 is 12 amino acids. The germline V and J ends were trimmed by 6 bases and 1 base, with 6 bases remaining between them. In DNA form, the CDR3 reads TGCAGCGTAAGGAGGAACACCGGGGAGCTGTTTTTT. Amino acids: CSVRRNTGELFF.

The chain joins TRBV5-6 to TRBJ1-2; the match to TRBD1 covers 9 bases. This CDR3 is built from 16 residues. V gave up 2 bases and J gave up 4 bases; unmatched junction bases: 9. Looked up from germline, CDR1 is SGHDT and CDR2 is YYEEEE. CDR3 in amino acids: CASSFPGTGHSYGYTF. As DNA, the CDR3 is TGTGCCAGCAGCTTTCCCGGGACAGGGCATTCCTATGGCTACACCTTC.

Points on this clone: In the same sample, other DNA sequences code for this CDR3. The chain is built from TRBV18 and TRBJ2-5, with a possible D match to TRBD1 (6 bases). The CDR3 covers 13 residues. The germline CDR1 and CDR2 sequences are KGHSH and LQKENI. Trimming cost V 3 bases and J 5 bases, with 10 bases left between them. The CDR3 bases are TGTGCCAGCTCACCGGGACAAGGGGAGACCCAGTACTTC. Its translation: CASSPGQGETQYF.

The chain combines TRBV9 with TRBJ2-7; 8 positions agree with TRBD2. V lost 4 bases and J lost 4; bases outside the gene matches: 4. Per the germline V gene, CDR1 is SGDLS and CDR2 is YYNGEE. CDR3 length equals 13 residues. The CDR3 sequence: CASSRGGAYEQYF. The CDR3 bases are TGTGCCAGCAGCCGGGGGGGGGCTTACGAGCAGTACTTC.

The V and J genes are TRBV27 and TRBJ1-2; the match to TRBD1 covers 9 bases. This CDR3 has 13 amino acids. V was clipped by 5 bases and J by 8 bases; unmatched bases: 6. Germline V lookup: CDR1 MNHEY, CDR2 SMNVEV (reference sequence). CDR3 sequence: CASSPRTGEGYTF. Written as DNA, the CDR3 is TGTGCCAGCAGTCCACGGACAGGGGAAGGCTACACCTTC.

The chain is built from TRBV12-5 and TRBJ1-1, with TRBD1 identical over 8 bases. V lost 1 base and J lost 5; bases outside the gene matches: 9. Germline CDR1 is LGHNT and CDR2 is FRNRAP. The CDR3 consists of 16 residues. Here the CDR3 reads CASGLDARQGRTEAFF. In DNA, the CDR3 is TGTGCTAGTGGTTTGGACGCTAGACAGGGGCGTACTGAAGCTTTCTTT.

The CDR3 DNA reads as TGTGCCAGCAGCCCCCTCCAAACAGGGGACCATGGCTACACCTTC. Translated, it gives CASSPLQTGDHGYTF. The chain is built from TRBV14 and TRBJ1-2; 7 nucleotides match TRBD1. The CDR3 runs to 15 residues. Germline V CDR1 and CDR2: SGHDN, FVKESK. The junction had 11 bases not matched to a gene; V was cut back by 4 bases and J by 6 bases. Variable domain in full (rest from reference TRBV14 and TRBJ1-2): EAGVTQFPSHSVIEKGQTVTLRCDPISGHDNLYWYRRVMGKEIKFLLHFVKESKQDESGMPNNRFLAERTGGTYSTLKVQPAELEDSGVYFCASSPLQTGDHGYTFGSGTRLTVV.

The chain's CDR3 is CASSQSHRDRGVPCTDTQYF. The CDR3 region has the DNA TGCGCCAGCAGTCAATCCCACCGGGACAGGGGAGTTCCTTGCACAGATACGCAGTATTTT. The chain couples TRBV23-1 to TRBJ2-3; 10 bases are a match to TRBD1. TRBV23-1 is an ORF, and what it does is uncertain. The CDR3 runs to 20 residues. Trimming removed 0 bases from V and 1 base from J; junction bases left unmatched: 13.

The chain joins TRBV12-5 to TRBJ1-5, with 7 bases identical to TRBD1. Germline CDR1 reads LGHNT; CDR2 reads FRNRAP. V lost 1 base, J lost 2 bases, and 2 bases stayed unmatched. This CDR3 is 15 amino acids long. CDR3 DNA sequence: TGTGCTAGTGGTTTGGAAGGGGGCGGCAATCAGCCCCAGCATTTT. This translates into CASGLEGGGNQPQHF.

This chain links TRBV27 with TRBJ2-7, with a tentative D call TRBD1 (5 bases). Trimming shortened V by 4 bases and J by 7 bases, and 14 bases separated the two germline ends. Per the germline V gene, CDR1 is MNHEY and CDR2 is SMNVEV (reference sequence). The CDR3 loop spans 13 amino acids. This CDR3 reads CASSSRQFLEQYF. The CDR3, as DNA: TGTGCCAGCAGTTCCAGACAGTTCCTGGAGCAGTACTTC.

V usage is TRBV23-1 and J usage is TRBJ1-4; tentatively, D is TRBD1 (5 bases). TRBV23-1 is an ORF, and what it does is uncertain. The CDR3 is made up of 17 amino acids. Trimming took off 0 bases at V and 4 bases at J, with 15 bases between the two ends. CDR3 residues: CASSQSGGTGLNEKLFF. DNA of the CDR3: TGCGCCAGCAGTCAATCCGGCGGGACGGGTCTTAATGAAAAACTGTTTTTT.

CDR3: CASSPGLNYGYTF. CDR3 nucleotides: TGTGCCAGTAGTCCGGGACTCAACTATGGCTACACCTTC. This chain links TRBV19 with TRBJ1-2, with a tentative D call TRBD1 (5 bases). Germline loops: CDR1 LNHDA, CDR2 SQIVND (reference sequence). V lost 5 bases to trimming and J lost 2 bases, with 9 bases between them. CDR3 length: 13 amino acids.

This chain connects TRBV5-1 to TRBJ1-6; D is perhaps TRBD1 (5 bases). CDR1 and CDR2 from the germline V gene are SGHRS and YFSETQ. The CDR3 consists of 15 residues. Trimming took 0 bases from V and 8 from J, leaving 12 bases between them. For the CDR3, the DNA is TGCGCCAGCAGCTTGGGGCAGGGAAGATATTCACCCCTCCACTTT. It specifies CASSLGQGRYSPLHF.

The chain employs TRBV5-1 and TRBJ1-1, with 8 bases identical to TRBD1. Germline CDR1 and CDR2: SGHRS and YFSETQ. The CDR3 runs 15 residues. J was trimmed by 3 bases and V by 1 base; bases with no gene match: 5. DNA of the CDR3: TGCGCCAGCAGCTTGACAGGGGGAGTGGACACTGAAGCTTTCTTT. This translates into CASSLTGGVDTEAFF.

The table lists this clone with a count of one. The gene calls are TRBV30 and TRBJ1-4; possibly TRBD1 for D (5 bases). Germline V gene data show CDR1 as GTSNPN and CDR2 as SVGIG (reference sequence). This CDR3 contains 13 residues. V was cut by 4 bases and J by 8 bases, with 14 bases left in between. The CDR3 coding sequence is TGTGCCTGGAAGATCCCTTCAGGGGAAAAACTGTTTTTT. Translation: CAWKIPSGEKLFF.

The table lists this clone with a count of one. The rearrangement links TRBV6-1 to TRBJ1-2; no reliable D call. V was pared by 1 base and J by 4 bases, with 13 bases between. The CDR3 contains 15 residues. Germline V gives CDR1 MNHNS, CDR2 SASEGT. The DNA for the CDR3 is TGTGCCAGCAGTGAAGTCTATTCGCCGGGCTATGGCTACACCTTC. The encoded protein is CASSEVYSPGYGYTF.

The CDR3 sequence: CATSRGGRGGGTEAFF. The CDR3 coding sequence is TGTGCCACCAGCAGAGGGGGAAGGGGCGGGGGCACTGAAGCTTTCTTT. This chain links TRBV15 with TRBJ1-1; possibly TRBD1 for D (5 bases). The germline V gene has CDR1 LNHNV and CDR2 YYDKDF (reference sequence). V was shortened by 1 base and J by 4 bases, with 16 bases between the two germline ends. CDR3 length: 16 residues.

This rearrangement joins TRBV27 to TRBJ2-1, with TRBD2 identical over 10 bases. Germline lookup yields CDR1 MNHEY and CDR2 SMNVEV (reference sequence). There are 16 residues in the CDR3. J lost 5 bases, V lost 4 bases, and 8 bases had no gene match. The CDR3 DNA is TGTGCCAGCAGTTACACAGTAGCGGGGGGTAACAATGAGCAGTTCTTC. It specifies CASSYTVAGGNNEQFF.

This clone was found a few times. J is TRBJ1-1 and V is TRBV18; 7 bases agree with TRBD1. The germline V gene encodes CDR1 KGHSH and CDR2 LQKENI. This CDR3 has 15 amino acids. With V trimmed by 3 bases and J by 2 bases, 6 bases remained unmatched. Here the CDR3 DNA reads TGTGCCAGCTCACCGAGAGAGGGGGCCAACACTGAAGCTTTCTTT. It codes for CASSPREGANTEAFF.

This rearrangement joins TRBV5-4 to TRBJ1-2; TRBD1 matches at 9 bases. This CDR3 has 14 amino acids. With 4 bases clipped from V and 4 bases from J, the junction kept 5 bases outside the gene matches. CDR1 SGHNT and CDR2 YYREEE come from the germline V gene (reference sequence). The CDR3 sequence is CASSTGQGLYGYTF. The CDR3 bases are TGTGCCAGCAGCACGGGACAGGGCCTCTATGGCTACACCTTC.

As concerns this clone: This same CDR3 is encoded by further DNA sequences in the sample. The rearrangement joins TRBV5-1 to TRBJ2-1; 9 bases agree with TRBD2. Germline V gene sequence: CDR1 SGHRS, CDR2 YFSETQ. CDR3 length: 18 amino acids. Unmatched junction bases numbered 15, after V lost 3 bases and J lost 5 bases. For the CDR3, the DNA is TGCGCCAGCAGCTCCCGAGATAGCGGGGGACAAGTAAACAATGAGCAGTTCTTC. Amino acid sequence: CASSSRDSGGQVNNEQFF.

A note on this clone: The sample holds other DNA sequences that translate to the same CDR3. The V call is TRBV5-1, the J call TRBJ2-3; 12 bases match TRBD2. This CDR3 has 16 residues. Trimming removed 4 bases from V and 1 base from J; junction bases left unmatched: 4. Germline lookup yields CDR1 SGHRS and CDR2 YFSETQ. CDR3 sequence reads: CASSLRTSGGTDTQYF. CDR3 nucleotide sequence: TGCGCCAGCAGCCTGCGGACTAGCGGGGGCACAGATACGCAGTATTTT.

This clone was recorded a few times. The rearrangement uses TRBV6-1 and TRBJ2-7; no definite D call. Trimming took off 6 bases at V and 3 bases at J, with 18 bases between the two ends. Germline CDR1 MNHNS, CDR2 SASEGT. The CDR3 runs 15 residues. CDR3 protein: CASSPTPTPDYEQYF. The CDR3 bases are TGTGCCAGCAGCCCCACTCCGACACCCGACTACGAGCAGTACTTC.

V usage is TRBV7-9 and J usage is TRBJ2-1; D perhaps matches TRBD2 (5 bases). The CDR3 has 16 amino acids. Trimming removed 5 bases at V and 6 bases at J, with 20 bases between. The germline V gene has CDR1 SEHNR and CDR2 FQNEAQ (reference sequence). DNA of the CDR3: TGTGCCAGCAGCCCAACCGGGATCCGGGGAATCAATGAGCAGTTCTTC. Amino acid sequence: CASSPTGIRGINEQFF.

J is TRBJ2-7 and V is TRBV28, with 15 bases aligning to TRBD2. The germline CDR1 and CDR2 sequences are MDHEN and SYDVKM. The CDR3 is made up of 17 amino acids. With 3 bases clipped from V and 4 bases from J, the junction kept 7 bases outside the gene matches. This chain's CDR3 is CASSFWTSGGAGYEQYF. The CDR3, as DNA: TGTGCCAGCAGTTTCTGGACTAGCGGGGGGGCCGGGTACGAGCAGTACTTC. Full variable domain (rest looked up from reference TRBV28 and TRBJ2-7): DVKVTQSSRYLVKRTGEKVFLECVQDMDHENMFWYRQDPGLGLRLIYFSYDVKMKEKGDIPEGYSVSREKKERFSLILESASTNQTSMYLCASSFWTSGGAGYEQYFGPGTRLTVT.